This TCR beta chain is drawn from a study of STAT3 mutations in large granular lymphocyte leukemia. Study-level background: Roughly half of the longitudinally sequenced T-LGLL patients carried detectable canonical activating STAT3 mutations. Roughly 44% of treated T-LGLL patients showed hematologic response to immunosuppression. Study findings and constraints: TCR clonotype switching after therapy occurred in about 30% of the 18 patients. Every T-cell large granular lymphocyte leukemia patient had at least one immunodominant TCR beta clonotype.

Profiled with immunoSEQ multiplex PCR; TCRdb holds only in-frame clones, not every one. Of about 4,000 clones in the sample, roughly 80% are singletons; the top ten hold just under 90%. Details on this clone: Its antigen is still unknown.

This sequence originates from a boy aged 5 to 17 with T-cell large granular lymphocyte leukemia. Some clones in this sample may be carry-over from other donors' samples. The sequenced material came from peripheral blood mononuclear cells.

Written as DNA, the CDR3 is TGTGCCAGCAGCCTTTGGTTAGCGGGAGGTAGCTACGAGCAGTACTTC. It yields the protein CASSLWLAGGSYEQYF. The chain recombines TRBV5-5 with TRBJ2-7; 10 bases align to TRBD2. The germline gives CDR1 SGHKS, CDR2 YYEKEE (reference sequence). The CDR3 is 16 residues long. J lost 3 bases, V lost 4 bases, and 10 bases had no gene match.